This T cell receptor (beta chain) derives from a study of shared clonotypes between healthy human individuals. Study-wide context: Ranging from 18 to 49 in age, donors were a couple of women and three men. General observations from the study: Relative to memory subsets, naive subsets generally showed larger estimated richness. Clonotypes shared by all four donors outscored non-shared clonotypes in generation probability.

CD8 cells classed as naive were CD45RO-negative and positively selected for CCR7, excluding terminally differentiated effector memory CD45RA+ cells. Those who donated were healthy HIV-negative adults, with no recent acute infections or vaccinations reported. The method was immunoSEQ multiplex PCR; TCRdb's version includes in-frame clones alone and lacks a portion of them. The sample shows roughly 770,000 clones, about 96% of them seen only once. Of note for this clone: The antigen is not known.

The germline CDR1 and CDR2 sequences are ENHRY and SYGVKD. V lost 10 bases and J 1 base, leaving 16 bases between the germline ends. The CDR3 covers 15 residues. Sequencing was carried out using naive CD8+ T cells sorted from blood. The source is a man aged 25-45 years in good health. The chain links TRBV10-3 to TRBJ2-2, with D perhaps matching TRBD1 (6 bases). Here the CDR3 DNA reads TGTGCCACGCAGGAACCGGACAGGAACACCGGGGAGCTGTTTTTT. Protein product: CATQEPDRNTGELFF.